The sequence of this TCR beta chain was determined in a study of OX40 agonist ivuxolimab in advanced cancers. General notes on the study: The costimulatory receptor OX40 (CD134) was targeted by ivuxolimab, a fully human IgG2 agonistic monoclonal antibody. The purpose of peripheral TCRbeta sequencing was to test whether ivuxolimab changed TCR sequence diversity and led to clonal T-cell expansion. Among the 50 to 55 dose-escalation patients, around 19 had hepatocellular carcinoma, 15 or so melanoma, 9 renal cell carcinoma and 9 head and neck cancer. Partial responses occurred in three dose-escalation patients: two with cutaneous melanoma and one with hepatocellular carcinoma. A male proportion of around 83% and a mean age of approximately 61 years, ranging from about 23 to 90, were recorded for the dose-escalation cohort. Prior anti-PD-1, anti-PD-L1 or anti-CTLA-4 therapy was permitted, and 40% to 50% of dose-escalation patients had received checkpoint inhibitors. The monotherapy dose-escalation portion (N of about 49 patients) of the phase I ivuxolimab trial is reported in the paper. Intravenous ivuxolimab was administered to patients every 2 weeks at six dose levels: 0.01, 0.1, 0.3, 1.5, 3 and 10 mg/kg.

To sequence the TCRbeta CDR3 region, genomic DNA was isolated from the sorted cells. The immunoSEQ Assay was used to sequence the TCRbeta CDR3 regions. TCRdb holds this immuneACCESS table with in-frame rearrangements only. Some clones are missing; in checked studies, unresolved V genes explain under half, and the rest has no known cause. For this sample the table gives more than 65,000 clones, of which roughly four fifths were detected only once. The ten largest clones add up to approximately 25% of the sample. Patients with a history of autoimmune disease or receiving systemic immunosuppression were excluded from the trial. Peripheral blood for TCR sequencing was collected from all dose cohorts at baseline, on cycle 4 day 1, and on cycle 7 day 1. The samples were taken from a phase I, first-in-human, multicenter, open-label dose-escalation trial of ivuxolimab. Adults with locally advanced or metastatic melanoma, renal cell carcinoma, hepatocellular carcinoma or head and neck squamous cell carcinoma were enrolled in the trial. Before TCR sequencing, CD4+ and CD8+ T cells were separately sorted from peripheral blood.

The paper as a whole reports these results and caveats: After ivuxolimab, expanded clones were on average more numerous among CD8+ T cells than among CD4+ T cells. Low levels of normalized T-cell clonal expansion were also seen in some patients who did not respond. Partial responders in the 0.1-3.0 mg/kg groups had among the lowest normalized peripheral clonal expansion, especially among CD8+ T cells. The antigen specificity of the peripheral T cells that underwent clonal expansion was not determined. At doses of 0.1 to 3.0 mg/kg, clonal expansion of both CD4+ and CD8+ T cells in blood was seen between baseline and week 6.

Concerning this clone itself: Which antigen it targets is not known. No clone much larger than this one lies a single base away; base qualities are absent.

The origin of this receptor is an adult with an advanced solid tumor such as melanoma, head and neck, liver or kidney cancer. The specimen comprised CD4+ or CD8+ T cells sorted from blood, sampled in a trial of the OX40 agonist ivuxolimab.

CDR3 reads: CASSPRQGLGTQYF. The DNA is TGTGCCAGCAGTCCCCGGCAGGGCTTGGGTACGCAGTATTTT. This chain joins TRBV28 to TRBJ2-3; the D region possibly corresponds to TRBD1 (5 bases align). V lost 5 bases and J lost 8 bases; the stretch between them is 17 bases long. The CDR3 spans 14 residues, from the cysteine through the phenylalanine. Here the CDR3 DNA is all that survives: 42 bases in frame from base 1. The germline V gene provides CDR1 MDHEN and CDR2 SYDVKM. The full variable domain, completed from the reference TRBV28 and TRBJ2-3 proteins outside the CDR3, reads DVKVTQSSRYLVKRTGEKVFLECVQDMDHENMFWYRQDPGLGLRLIYFSYDVKMKEKGDIPEGYSVSREKKERFSLILESASTNQTSMYLCASSPRQGLGTQYFGPGTRLTVL.